This T cell receptor (beta chain) emerged from a study of cytomegalovirus exposure and HLA in healthy donors. Looking at the study overall: The early release's HLA-typed donors yielded 78 million or so unique TCRs.

Overall study results and limits: The Asian-associated ancestry cluster reportedly had fewer N-insertions than the roughly 670-donor mean in a later analysis. A later analysis revealed that TCR association rates differed between HLA loci, peaking at DRB1 and bottoming out at HLA-C.

Comments on this clone: Antigen: not known.

Researchers ran the PCR with 60 Vbeta and 13 Jbeta primers. Libraries were prepared by immunoSEQ multiplex PCR; TCRdb keeps only in-frame clonotypes and omits some of them. The profile shows more than 90,000 clones, around 64% of them singletons. The CDR3 is 15 amino acids. The germline gives CDR1 LNHNV, CDR2 YYDKDF (reference sequence). V trimming: 6 bases; J trimming: 6 bases; junction bases outside the gene matches: 7. The sequence was collected from a woman in her 30s in good health and CMV-seronegative. V and J are TRBV15 and TRBJ1-5, with 11 bases identical to TRBD1. Sequencing was performed on PBMCs. The CDR3 region is CATSPGTGGFQPQHF. In nucleotides, the CDR3 is TGTGCCACCAGTCCCGGGACAGGGGGGTTTCAGCCCCAGCATTTT.